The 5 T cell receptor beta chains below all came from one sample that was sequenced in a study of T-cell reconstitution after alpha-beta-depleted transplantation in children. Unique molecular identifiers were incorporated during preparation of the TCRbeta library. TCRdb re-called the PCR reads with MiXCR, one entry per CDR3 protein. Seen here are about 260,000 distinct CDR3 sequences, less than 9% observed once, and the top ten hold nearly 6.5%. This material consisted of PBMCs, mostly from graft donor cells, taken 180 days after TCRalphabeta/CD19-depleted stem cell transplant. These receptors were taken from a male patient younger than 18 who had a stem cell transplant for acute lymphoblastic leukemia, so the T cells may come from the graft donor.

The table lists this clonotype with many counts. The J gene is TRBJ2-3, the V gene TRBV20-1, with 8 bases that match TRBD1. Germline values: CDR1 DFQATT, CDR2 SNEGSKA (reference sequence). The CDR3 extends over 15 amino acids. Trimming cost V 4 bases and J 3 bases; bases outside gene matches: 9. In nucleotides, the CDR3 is TGCAGTGCTACCGAAAAAGACAGGGGAACAGATACGCAGTATTTT. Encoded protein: CSATEKDRGTDTQYF.

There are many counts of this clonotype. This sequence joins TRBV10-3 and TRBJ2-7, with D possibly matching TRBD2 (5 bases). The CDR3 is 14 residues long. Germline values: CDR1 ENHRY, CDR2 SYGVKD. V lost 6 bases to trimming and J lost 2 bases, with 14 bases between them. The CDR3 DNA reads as TGTGCCATCAGGGACGGGAAACTGACCTACGAGCAGTACTTC. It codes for CAIRDGKLTYEQYF.

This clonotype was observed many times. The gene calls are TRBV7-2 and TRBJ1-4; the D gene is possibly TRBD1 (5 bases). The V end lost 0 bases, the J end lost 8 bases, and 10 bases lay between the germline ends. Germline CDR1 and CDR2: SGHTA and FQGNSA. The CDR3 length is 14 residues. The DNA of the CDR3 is TGTGCCAGCAGCTTAGCGTCAGGGAGGGAAAAACTGTTTTTT. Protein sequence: CASSLASGREKLFF.

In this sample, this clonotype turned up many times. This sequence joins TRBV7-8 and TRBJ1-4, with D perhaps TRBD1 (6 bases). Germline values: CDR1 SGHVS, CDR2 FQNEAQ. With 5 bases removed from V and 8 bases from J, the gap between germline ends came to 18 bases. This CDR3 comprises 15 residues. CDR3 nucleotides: TGTGCCAGCAGCGAACGGCGACAGGTGAAAGAAAAACTGTTTTTT. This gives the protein CASSERRQVKEKLFF.

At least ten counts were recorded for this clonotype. CDR3 sequence reads: CASSLPGLAGGRGSTDTQYF. The CDR3, as DNA: TGTGCCAGCAGCTTGCCCGGACTAGCGGGAGGACGCGGAAGCACAGATACGCAGTATTTT. The V gene is TRBV11-1, the J gene TRBJ2-3, with TRBD2 matching over 14 bases. The V gene's germline CDR1 is SGHAT and CDR2 FQDESV (reference sequence). J lost 0 bases, V lost 3 bases, and 11 bases had no gene match. CDR3 length: 20 amino acids.